Listed below are T cell receptor beta chains from one sample, sequenced in a study of neurological immune-mediated disorders. TCRdb fed the 5' RACE reads into MiXCR, producing one record per CDR3 protein. The sample consists of about 53,000 distinct CDR3 sequences, roughly 10% of them appearing once. The source material was PBMCs. Receptors originate from a woman aged 40-49 years in good health. CDR3s include the opening cysteine and the closing phenylalanine or tryptophan. Fields, in order: J gene, clone size, V gene, D gene, CDR3 DNA, CDR3 protein. D genes are given only for firm matches. Clone size is given for some rows only: seen once, a few or many times, or a class if the clone is expanded.

J gene: TRBJ2-7; clone size: many; V gene: TRBV20-1; D gene: NA; CDR3 DNA: TGCAGCTTGCCGGGTCTGGGGGGCTACGAGCAGTACTTC; CDR3 protein: CSLPGLGGYEQYF
J gene: TRBJ2-1; clone size: NA; V gene: TRBV20-1; D gene: NA; CDR3 DNA: TGCAGTGCGCGTACTCCCGTAACCTACAATGAGCATTTCTTC; CDR3 protein: CSARTPVTYNEHFF
J gene: TRBJ2-5; clone size: medium-sized; V gene: TRBV20-1; D gene: NA; CDR3 DNA: TGCAGTGCTGGGCAGGGTGGGGAGACCCAGTACTTC; CDR3 protein: CSAGQGGETQYF
J gene: TRBJ1-1; clone size: once; V gene: TRBV12-3/TRBV12-4; D gene: NA; CDR3 DNA: TGTGCCAGCAGTGACACGATGAACACTGAAGCTTTCTTT; CDR3 protein: CASSDTMNTEAFF
J gene: TRBJ2-4; clone size: many; V gene: TRBV14; D gene: NA; CDR3 DNA: TGTGCCAGCAGCCAAGGGGGGCTTTGGGAGAACATTCAGTACTTC; CDR3 protein: CASSQGGLWENIQYF
J gene: TRBJ2-1; clone size: many; V gene: TRBV2; D gene: NA; CDR3 DNA: TGTGCCAGCACCTACAATGAGCAGTTCTTC; CDR3 protein: CASTYNEQFF
J gene: TRBJ2-2; clone size: many; V gene: TRBV5-1; D gene: NA; CDR3 DNA: TGCGCCAGCAAAAACACCGGGGAGCTGTTTTTT; CDR3 protein: CASKNTGELFF
J gene: TRBJ2-7; clone size: many; V gene: TRBV7-8; D gene: TRBD1; CDR3 DNA: TGTGCCAGCAGCTCCCGGGACAGGGGCCACGAGCAGTACTTC; CDR3 protein: CASSSRDRGHEQYF
J gene: TRBJ1-1; clone size: many; V gene: TRBV4-1; D gene: TRBD1; CDR3 DNA: TGCGCCAGCAGCCAAGATCAGGAAGGTCGGCAGGGGGCTGAAGCTTTCTTT; CDR3 protein: CASSQDQEGRQGAEAFF
J gene: TRBJ2-3; clone size: NA; V gene: TRBV9; D gene: NA; CDR3 DNA: TGTGCCAGCAGCCTCCCCCCGGACACAAGCACAGATACGCAGTATTTT; CDR3 protein: CASSLPPDTSTDTQYF
J gene: TRBJ2-7; clone size: many; V gene: TRBV6-5; D gene: TRBD2; CDR3 DNA: TGTGCCAGCAGTTCCTTAAAGAGACATACGACTAGCCTCTCCTACGAGCAGTACTTC; CDR3 protein: CASSSLKRHTTSLSYEQYF
J gene: TRBJ1-2; clone size: NA; V gene: TRBV7-8; D gene: TRBD1; CDR3 DNA: TGTGCCAGCAGCTCCGGAGGGACAGGGGGTCTCTATGGCTACACCTTC; CDR3 protein: CASSSGGTGGLYGYTF
J gene: TRBJ2-7; clone size: NA; V gene: TRBV11-2; D gene: NA; CDR3 DNA: TGTGCCAGCAGGTTAGACAGGAACTACGAGCAGTACTTC; CDR3 protein: CASRLDRNYEQYF
J gene: TRBJ2-3; clone size: many; V gene: TRBV3-1; D gene: TRBD2; CDR3 DNA: TGTGCCAGCAGCCAAGATATCCTAGCGGGGGCCACAGATACGCAGTATTTT; CDR3 protein: CASSQDILAGATDTQYF
J gene: TRBJ2-7; clone size: many; V gene: TRBV24-1; D gene: NA; CDR3 DNA: TGTGCCACCCGGTGGGGCAGGCCCACCTACGAGCAGTACTTC; CDR3 protein: CATRWGRPTYEQYF
J gene: TRBJ2-2; clone size: medium-sized; V gene: TRBV20-1; D gene: NA; CDR3 DNA: TGCAGTGCTAGCGGGAATACCGGGGAGCTGTTTTTT; CDR3 protein: CSASGNTGELFF
J gene: TRBJ2-2; clone size: many; V gene: TRBV18; D gene: NA; CDR3 DNA: TGTGCCAGCTCACCTCGGGGACACACCAACACCGGGGAGCTGTTTTTT; CDR3 protein: CASSPRGHTNTGELFF
J gene: TRBJ1-2; clone size: many; V gene: TRBV5-1; D gene: NA; CDR3 DNA: TGCGCCAGCAGCACGGACGCGGGGAACTATGGCTACACCTTC; CDR3 protein: CASSTDAGNYGYTF
J gene: TRBJ1-5; clone size: many; V gene: TRBV6-5; D gene: TRBD1; CDR3 DNA: TGTGCCAGCCGGAAGGGACAGAGTAATCAGCCCCAGCATTTT; CDR3 protein: CASRKGQSNQPQHF
J gene: TRBJ2-3; clone size: many; V gene: TRBV10-3; D gene: NA; CDR3 DNA: TGTGCTAGCCGGGGTGGCGGGGAGACGCAGTATTTT; CDR3 protein: CASRGGGETQYF
J gene: TRBJ1-2; clone size: many; V gene: TRBV3-1; D gene: NA; CDR3 DNA: TGTGCCAGCAGCTTCCTGAGACGGAACTATGGCTACACCTTC; CDR3 protein: CASSFLRRNYGYTF
J gene: TRBJ2-2; clone size: many; V gene: TRBV27; D gene: NA; CDR3 DNA: TGTGCCAGCACCGCAGGCTACACCGGGGAGCTGTTTTTT; CDR3 protein: CASTAGYTGELFF
J gene: TRBJ1-1; clone size: many; V gene: TRBV5-1; D gene: NA; CDR3 DNA: TGCGCCAGCAGCTTGGTCCGCAGGAACACTGAAGCTTTCTTT; CDR3 protein: CASSLVRRNTEAFF
J gene: TRBJ1-1; clone size: many; V gene: TRBV6-5; D gene: NA; CDR3 DNA: TGTGCCAGCAGTGCCGTGGCGGTCACTGAAGCTTTCTTT; CDR3 protein: CASSAVAVTEAFF
J gene: TRBJ2-7; clone size: many; V gene: TRBV6-6; D gene: NA; CDR3 DNA: NA; CDR3 protein: CASSYDSLSLDEQYF
J gene: TRBJ2-1; clone size: NA; V gene: TRBV20-1; D gene: NA; CDR3 DNA: TGCAGTGCCACAATAACGGCGAACAATGAGCAGTTCTTC; CDR3 protein: CSATITANNEQFF
J gene: TRBJ2-7; clone size: many; V gene: TRBV4-3; D gene: NA; CDR3 DNA: TGCGCCAGCAGCCAAGATAGGGGCAATCACGAGCAGTACTTC; CDR3 protein: CASSQDRGNHEQYF
J gene: TRBJ2-7; clone size: many; V gene: TRBV18; D gene: NA; CDR3 DNA: TGTGCCAGCTCACCACCATGGAACGAGCAGTACTTC; CDR3 protein: CASSPPWNEQYF
J gene: TRBJ2-2; clone size: few; V gene: TRBV6-2/TRBV6-3; D gene: TRBD2; CDR3 DNA: TGTGCCAGCAGATCTGGGACTAGCGCGGTCGGGGAGCTGTTTTTT; CDR3 protein: CASRSGTSAVGELFF
J gene: TRBJ1-4; clone size: many; V gene: TRBV5-5; D gene: NA; CDR3 DNA: TGTGCCAGCAGCCTGGACCACGGACGGGAAAAACTGTTTTTT; CDR3 protein: CASSLDHGREKLFF
J gene: TRBJ2-7; clone size: many; V gene: TRBV11-3; D gene: NA; CDR3 DNA: TGTGCCAGCAGCTTAGAAAAAGGGCCGGGACCCTACGAGCAGTACTTC; CDR3 protein: CASSLEKGPGPYEQYF
J gene: TRBJ2-2; clone size: many; V gene: TRBV4-2; D gene: NA; CDR3 DNA: TGTGCCAGCAGCCAAGAAAGGGCCGGGGAGCTGTTTTTT; CDR3 protein: CASSQERAGELFF
J gene: TRBJ2-3; clone size: NA; V gene: TRBV20-1; D gene: TRBD2; CDR3 DNA: TGCAGTGCTACCGAAGAATCCGGGACTAGCGGGCCCACAGATACGCAGTATTTT; CDR3 protein: CSATEESGTSGPTDTQYF
J gene: TRBJ2-3; clone size: NA; V gene: TRBV20-1; D gene: TRBD2; CDR3 DNA: TGCAGTGCTAGACTAGCGGGGGGGCCGTCGTGTTTGGATACGCAGTATTTT; CDR3 protein: CSARLAGGPSCLDTQYF
J gene: TRBJ2-1; clone size: many; V gene: TRBV5-1; D gene: NA; CDR3 DNA: TGCGCCAGCAGCACCGACAGGATCTCCTACAATGAGCAGTTCTTC; CDR3 protein: CASSTDRISYNEQFF
J gene: TRBJ1-1; clone size: many; V gene: TRBV4-3; D gene: NA; CDR3 DNA: TGCGCCAGCAGCCAAGGTTCCGGGGCGAGGGGCACTGAAGCTTTCTTT; CDR3 protein: CASSQGSGARGTEAFF
J gene: TRBJ1-2; clone size: many; V gene: TRBV4-1; D gene: NA; CDR3 DNA: TGCGCCAGCAGCCTGGGTCTGGATACACGGCGTGGCTACACCTTC; CDR3 protein: CASSLGLDTRRGYTF
J gene: TRBJ2-3; clone size: many; V gene: TRBV15; D gene: NA; CDR3 DNA: TGTGCCACCAGCAGAGATTGGTCAGATACGCAGTATTTT; CDR3 protein: CATSRDWSDTQYF
J gene: TRBJ2-2; clone size: many; V gene: TRBV12-3/TRBV12-4; D gene: NA; CDR3 DNA: TGTGCCAGCAGTTTAAACGGGCCCACCACCGGGGAGCTGTTTTTT; CDR3 protein: CASSLNGPTTGELFF
J gene: TRBJ2-3; clone size: many; V gene: TRBV24-1; D gene: NA; CDR3 DNA: TGTGCCACCAGTGACCCCGACAGTTATTACACAGATACGCAGTATTTT; CDR3 protein: CATSDPDSYYTDTQYF
J gene: TRBJ1-1; clone size: many; V gene: TRBV20-1; D gene: NA; CDR3 DNA: TGCAGTGCCACAAGGGGGACATTGAACACTGAAGCTTTCTTT; CDR3 protein: CSATRGTLNTEAFF
J gene: TRBJ2-4; clone size: many; V gene: TRBV5-1; D gene: NA; CDR3 DNA: TGCGCCAGCAGTAATATGCCAGGGATTGCCAAAAACATTCAGTACTTC; CDR3 protein: CASSNMPGIAKNIQYF
J gene: TRBJ2-4; clone size: many; V gene: TRBV6-5; D gene: NA; CDR3 DNA: TGTGCCAGCAGTTACTCTGGAATTCAGTACTTC; CDR3 protein: CASSYSGIQYF
J gene: TRBJ2-7; clone size: many; V gene: TRBV10-3; D gene: NA; CDR3 DNA: TGTGCCATCAGTGAGTCTGGTCAGGAGACCTACGAGCAGTACTTC; CDR3 protein: CAISESGQETYEQYF